These 14 T cell receptor beta chains share one sample of origin, sequenced in a study of blood T cell repertoires in COVID-19. Using immunoSEQ multiplex PCR, the repertoire was profiled, and TCRdb retains in-frame clones only, with some absent. The sample holds some 350,000 clones, approximately 89% seen once. The specimen was PBMCs or T cells enriched from blood (not recorded which). Source of these receptors: a man aged 30 to 39 who had recovered from COVID-19.

V and J are TRBV2 and TRBJ1-5, with a weak D call TRBD1 (5 bases). The V gene lost 8 bases and the J gene lost 4 bases, with 12 bases spanning the gap. From germline, CDR1 is SNHLY and CDR2 FYNNEI. The CDR3 covers 13 residues. CDR3 coding DNA: TGTGCCAGCTCCAGGGATGTTAATCAGCCCCAGCATTTT. Residues: CASSRDVNQPQHF.

J is TRBJ1-1 and V is TRBV3-1 (or the pseudogene TRBV3-2), with TRBD1 matching 7 bases. The V and J ends lost 5 bases and 3 bases, in that order; junction bases with no gene match: 9. Looked up from germline, CDR1 is LGHDT and CDR2 is YNNKEL (reference sequence). This CDR3 comprises 15 residues. CDR3 coding DNA: TGTGCCAGCAGCAACTACAGGGGCAGGGACACTGAAGCTTTCTTT. It is translated as CASSNYRGRDTEAFF.

This clone has only one observation. The rearrangement uses TRBV28 and TRBJ1-5; possible D gene TRBD1, 5 bases. The V gene's germline CDR1 is MDHEN and CDR2 SYDVKM. CDR3 length: 14 residues. Trimming took 8 bases from V and 5 from J, leaving 16 bases between them. The CDR3 sequence is CASCVSGIDQPQHF. CDR3 DNA: TGTGCCAGCTGCGTCTCAGGGATCGATCAGCCCCAGCATTTT.

The chain uses TRBV19 and TRBJ2-3, with a possible D match to TRBD2 (7 bases). There are 15 residues in the CDR3. V shed 10 bases and J shed 0 bases, with 17 bases lying between them. CDR1 LNHDA and CDR2 SQIVND come from the germline V gene (reference sequence). DNA for the CDR3: TGTGCCACCGGAAGGGGGGGCACTAGCACAGATACGCAGTATTTT. This sequence encodes CATGRGGTSTDTQYF.

The J gene is TRBJ2-3, the V gene TRBV29-1; TRBD1 is a possible D gene (5 bases). Trimming left V 3 bases short and J 1 base short, with 11 bases between. Germline V gene lookup returns CDR1 SQVTM and CDR2 ANQGSEA. The CDR3 extends over 14 amino acids. This chain's CDR3 is CSVDGQGGTDTQYF. The CDR3 DNA sequence: TGCAGCGTTGATGGGCAGGGTGGCACAGATACGCAGTATTTT.

This clone was counted once. V and J are TRBV30 and TRBJ2-7, with 9 bases identical to TRBD2. This CDR3 spans 15 amino acids. Germline CDR1 and CDR2: GTSNPN and SVGIG (reference sequence). Trimming cost V 5 bases and J 0 bases; bases outside gene matches: 8. CDR3 bases: TGTGCCTGGTCACCAGGACTAGCGAACTCCTACGAGCAGTACTTC. This translates into CAWSPGLANSYEQYF.

This chain connects TRBV28 to TRBJ2-2; 12 nucleotides match TRBD1. Germline loops: CDR1 MDHEN, CDR2 SYDVKM. The junction had 2 bases not matched to a gene; V was cut back by 0 bases and J by 6 bases. The CDR3 is 16 residues long. CDR3 sequence (DNA): TGTGCCAGCAGTTTATGGGGACAGGGGGCTCCCGGGGAGCTGTTTTTT. Translated, it gives CASSLWGQGAPGELFF.

The chain recombines TRBV21-1 with TRBJ2-7; TRBD2, the D gene given by the table, was not confirmed from the DNA. TRBV21-1 has pseudogene status. CDR3 size: 14 residues. Here the CDR3 DNA reads TGTGCCAGCAGCAAAGTGAGGGTACGACACGAGCAGTACTTC. Translating it yields CASSKVRVRHEQYF.

The V gene is TRBV5-1, the J gene TRBJ1-2, with D maybe TRBD1 (5 bases). This CDR3 has 14 residues. Germline V lookup: CDR1 SGHRS, CDR2 YFSETQ. Trimming took off 6 bases at V and 8 bases at J, with 20 bases between the two ends. For the CDR3, the DNA is TGCGCCAGCACCCCCTTCGGGGGGGATAGGGGCTACACCTTC. Amino acids: CASTPFGGDRGYTF.

V usage is TRBV7-3 and J usage is TRBJ1-1, with D maybe TRBD1 (6 bases). CDR3 size: 13 residues. The germline V gene has CDR1 SGHTA and CDR2 FQGTGA. The V gene lost 5 bases and the J gene lost 1 base, with 8 bases spanning the gap. The CDR3 region has the DNA TGTGCCAGCAGCCTGGACAGGAACACTGAAGCTTTCTTT. Residues: CASSLDRNTEAFF.

About this clone: Other DNA sequences in this specimen translate into the identical CDR3. The chain is built from TRBV6-5 and TRBJ1-6; D not resolved. V shed 0 bases and J shed 10 bases, with 13 bases lying between them. The germline gives CDR1 MNHEY, CDR2 SVGAGI. This CDR3 has 15 residues. As DNA, the CDR3 is TGTGCCAGCAGTTACTCGAGAGGTGTTGGGTCACCCCTCCACTTT. Protein sequence: CASSYSRGVGSPLHF.

The chain couples TRBV19 to TRBJ1-5, with 8 bases matching TRBD1. This CDR3 spans 14 amino acids. Germline V CDR1 and CDR2: LNHDA, SQIVND (reference sequence). The V and J ends lost 6 bases and 3 bases, in that order; junction bases with no gene match: 4. CDR3 bases: TGTGCCAGTAGCACAGGGGGGGTCAATCAGCCCCAGCATTTT. Its protein product is CASSTGGVNQPQHF.

The V call is TRBV6-5, the J call TRBJ2-7; no definite D call. CDR3 size: 11 residues. Germline lookup yields CDR1 MNHEY and CDR2 SVGAGI. V was shortened by 5 bases and J by 2 bases, with 4 bases between the two germline ends. CDR3 residues: CASSPAYEQYF. CDR3 in DNA: TGTGCCAGCAGTCCAGCCTACGAGCAGTACTTC.

The chain has TRBV10-3 and TRBJ2-1; 15 bases align to TRBD2. Trimming took 6 bases from V and 0 from J; bases not matched to a gene: 9. This CDR3 comprises 19 residues. Germline loops: CDR1 ENHRY, CDR2 SYGVKD. As DNA, the CDR3 is TGTGCCATCAGAAGTACCGGGACTAGCGGGGGGAGCTCCTACAATGAGCAGTTCTTC. It specifies CAIRSTGTSGGSSYNEQFF.